Detailed here is one TCR beta chain. The sample comes from a study of blood T cell repertoires in COVID-19. Some clones are missing from TCRdb's copy, which holds only in-frame ones; the method was immunoSEQ multiplex PCR. The table records a few hundred thousand clones, around 90% of them present only once. The specimen was peripheral blood. The sequence derives from a woman aged 25 to 45 with COVID-19, enrolled during active disease.

DNA of the CDR3: TGTGCCTGGAGGGACAGTTCTAATGAAAAACTGTTTTTT. It specifies CAWRDSSNEKLFF. The chain employs TRBV30 and TRBJ1-4, with D perhaps TRBD1 (6 bases). The CDR3 length is 13 residues. Germline CDR1 and CDR2: GTSNPN and SVGIG (reference sequence). The ends were cut back, 3 bases at V and 3 bases at J, with 8 bases in the middle.